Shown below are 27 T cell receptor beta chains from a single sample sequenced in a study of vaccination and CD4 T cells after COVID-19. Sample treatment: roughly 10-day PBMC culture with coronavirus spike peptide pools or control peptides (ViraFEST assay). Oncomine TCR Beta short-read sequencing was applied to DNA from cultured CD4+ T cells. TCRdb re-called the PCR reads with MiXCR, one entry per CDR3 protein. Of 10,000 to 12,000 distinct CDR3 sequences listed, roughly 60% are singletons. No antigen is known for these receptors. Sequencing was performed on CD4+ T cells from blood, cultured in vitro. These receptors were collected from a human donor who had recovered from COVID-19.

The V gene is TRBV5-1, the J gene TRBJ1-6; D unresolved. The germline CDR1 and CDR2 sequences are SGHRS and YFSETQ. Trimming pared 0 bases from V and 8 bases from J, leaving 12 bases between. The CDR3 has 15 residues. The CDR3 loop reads CASSLDQIEDSPLHF. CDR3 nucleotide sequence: TGCGCCAGCAGCTTGGATCAAATTGAGGATTCACCCCTCCACTTT.

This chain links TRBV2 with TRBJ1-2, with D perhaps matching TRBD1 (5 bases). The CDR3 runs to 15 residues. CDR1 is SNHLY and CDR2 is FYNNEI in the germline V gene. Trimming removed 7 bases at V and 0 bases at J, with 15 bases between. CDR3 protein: CASTFPDRTNYGYTF. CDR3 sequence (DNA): TGTGCCAGCACATTTCCCGACAGAACTAACTATGGCTACACCTTC.

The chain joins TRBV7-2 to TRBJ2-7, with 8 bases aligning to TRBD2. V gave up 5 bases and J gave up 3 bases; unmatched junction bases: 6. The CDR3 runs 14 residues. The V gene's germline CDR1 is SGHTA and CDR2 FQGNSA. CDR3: CASSPRGGIYEQYF. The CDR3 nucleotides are TGTGCCAGCAGCCCACGGGGGGGAATCTACGAGCAGTACTTC.

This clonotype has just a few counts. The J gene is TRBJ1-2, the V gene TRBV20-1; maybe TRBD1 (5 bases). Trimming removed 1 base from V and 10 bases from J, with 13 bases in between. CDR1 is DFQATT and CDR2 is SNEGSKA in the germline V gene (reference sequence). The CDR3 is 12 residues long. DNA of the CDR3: TGCAGTGCTAGAGGGGGGACGGTGATCTACACCTTC. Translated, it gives CSARGGTVIYTF.

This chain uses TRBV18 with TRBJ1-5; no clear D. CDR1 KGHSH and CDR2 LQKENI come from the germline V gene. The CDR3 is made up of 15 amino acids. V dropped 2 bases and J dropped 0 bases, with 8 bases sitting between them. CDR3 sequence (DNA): TGTGCCAGCTCACCAGCTGGATATAGCAATCAGCCCCAGCATTTT. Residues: CASSPAGYSNQPQHF.

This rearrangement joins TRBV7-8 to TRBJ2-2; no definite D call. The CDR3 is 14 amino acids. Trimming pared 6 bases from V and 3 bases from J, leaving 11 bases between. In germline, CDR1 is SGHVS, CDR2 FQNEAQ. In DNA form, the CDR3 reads TGTGCCAGCAGACACAGAGACTACACCGGGGAGCTGTTTTTT. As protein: CASRHRDYTGELFF.

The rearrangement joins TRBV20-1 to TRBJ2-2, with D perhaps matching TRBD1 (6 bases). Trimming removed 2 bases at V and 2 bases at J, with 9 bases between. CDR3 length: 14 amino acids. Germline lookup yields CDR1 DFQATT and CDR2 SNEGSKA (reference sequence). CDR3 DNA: TGCAGTGCTAGAACCGGGACAAACACCGGGGAGCTGTTTTTT. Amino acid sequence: CSARTGTNTGELFF.

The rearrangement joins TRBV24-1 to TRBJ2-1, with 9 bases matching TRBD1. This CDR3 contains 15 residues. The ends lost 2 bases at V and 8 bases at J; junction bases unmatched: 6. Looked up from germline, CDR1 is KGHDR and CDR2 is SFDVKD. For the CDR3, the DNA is TGTGCCACCAGTGATTGGGACAGGGAAGGCGATGAGCAGTTCTTC. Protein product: CATSDWDREGDEQFF.

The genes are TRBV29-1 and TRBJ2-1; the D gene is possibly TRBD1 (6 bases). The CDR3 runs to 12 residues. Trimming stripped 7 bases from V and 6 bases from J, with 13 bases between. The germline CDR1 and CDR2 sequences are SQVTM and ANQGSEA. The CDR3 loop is CSERTVVNEQFF. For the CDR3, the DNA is TGCAGCGAAAGGACAGTGGTCAATGAGCAGTTCTTC.

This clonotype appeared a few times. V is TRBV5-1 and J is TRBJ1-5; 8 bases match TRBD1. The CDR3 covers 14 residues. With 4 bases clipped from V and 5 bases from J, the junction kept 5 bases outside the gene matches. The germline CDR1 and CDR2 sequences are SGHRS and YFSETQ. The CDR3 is CASSPTGADQPQHF. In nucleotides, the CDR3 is TGCGCCAGCAGCCCGACAGGGGCCGATCAGCCCCAGCATTTT.

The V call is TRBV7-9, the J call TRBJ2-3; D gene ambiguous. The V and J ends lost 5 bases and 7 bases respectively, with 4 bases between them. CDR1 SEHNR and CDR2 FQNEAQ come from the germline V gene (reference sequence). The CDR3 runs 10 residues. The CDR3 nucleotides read TGTGCCAGCAGCCCTAATACGCAGTATTTT. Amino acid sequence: CASSPNTQYF.

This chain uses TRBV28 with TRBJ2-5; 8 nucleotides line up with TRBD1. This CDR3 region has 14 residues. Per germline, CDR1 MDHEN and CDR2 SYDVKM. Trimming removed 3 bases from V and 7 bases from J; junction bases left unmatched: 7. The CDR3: CASSFNRGFGTQYF. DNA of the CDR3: TGTGCCAGCAGTTTTAACAGGGGGTTTGGGACCCAGTACTTC.

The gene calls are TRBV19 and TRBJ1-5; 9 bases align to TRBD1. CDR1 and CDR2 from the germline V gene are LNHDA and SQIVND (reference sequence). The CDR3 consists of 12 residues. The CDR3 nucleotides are TGTGCTTCGACAGGGGGAAATCAGCCCCAGCATTTT. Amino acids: CASTGGNQPQHF.

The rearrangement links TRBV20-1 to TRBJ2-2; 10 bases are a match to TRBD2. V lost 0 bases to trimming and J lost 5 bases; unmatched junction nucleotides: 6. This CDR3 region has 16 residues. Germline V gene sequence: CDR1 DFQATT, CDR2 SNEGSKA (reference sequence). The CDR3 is CSARDPLAGDTGELFF. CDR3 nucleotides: TGCAGTGCTAGAGATCCCCTAGCGGGAGATACCGGGGAGCTGTTTTTT.

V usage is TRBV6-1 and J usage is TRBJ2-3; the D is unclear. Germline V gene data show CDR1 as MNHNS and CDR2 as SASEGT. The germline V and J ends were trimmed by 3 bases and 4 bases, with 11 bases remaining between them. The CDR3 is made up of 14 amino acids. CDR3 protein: CASSDRWSADTQYF. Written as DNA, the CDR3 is TGTGCCAGCAGTGACCGATGGAGCGCAGATACGCAGTATTTT.

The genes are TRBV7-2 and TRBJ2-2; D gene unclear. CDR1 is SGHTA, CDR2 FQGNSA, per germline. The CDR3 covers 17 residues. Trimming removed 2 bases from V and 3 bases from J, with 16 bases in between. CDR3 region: CASSLRIRNGDTGELFF. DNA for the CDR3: TGTGCCAGCAGCTTAAGAATTAGGAATGGGGACACCGGGGAGCTGTTTTTT.

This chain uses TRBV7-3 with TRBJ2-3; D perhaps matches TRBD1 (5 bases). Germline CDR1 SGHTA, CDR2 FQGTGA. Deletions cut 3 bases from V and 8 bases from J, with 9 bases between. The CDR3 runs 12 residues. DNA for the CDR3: TGTGCCAGCAGCTTGAGTGGGGCTACGCAGTATTTT. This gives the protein CASSLSGATQYF.

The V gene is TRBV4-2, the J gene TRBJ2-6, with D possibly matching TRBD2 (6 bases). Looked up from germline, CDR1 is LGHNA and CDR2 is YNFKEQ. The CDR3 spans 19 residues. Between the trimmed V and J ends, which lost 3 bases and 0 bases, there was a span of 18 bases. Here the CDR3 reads CASSQRGLNVNSGANVLTF. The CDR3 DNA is TGTGCCAGCAGCCAGCGGGGACTCAATGTCAACTCTGGGGCCAACGTCCTGACTTTC.

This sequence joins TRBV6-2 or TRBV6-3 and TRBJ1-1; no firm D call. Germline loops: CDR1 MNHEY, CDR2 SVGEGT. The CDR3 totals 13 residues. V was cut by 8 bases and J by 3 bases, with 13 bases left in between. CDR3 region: CASGRIMDTEAFF. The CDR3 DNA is TGTGCCAGCGGGAGGATCATGGACACTGAAGCTTTCTTT.

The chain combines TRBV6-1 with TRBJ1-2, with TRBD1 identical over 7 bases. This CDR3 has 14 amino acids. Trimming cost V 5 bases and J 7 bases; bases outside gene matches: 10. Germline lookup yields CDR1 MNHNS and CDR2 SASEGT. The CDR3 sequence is CASSPDRDVGGYTF. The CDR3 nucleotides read TGTGCCAGCAGTCCCGACAGGGATGTGGGTGGCTACACCTTC.

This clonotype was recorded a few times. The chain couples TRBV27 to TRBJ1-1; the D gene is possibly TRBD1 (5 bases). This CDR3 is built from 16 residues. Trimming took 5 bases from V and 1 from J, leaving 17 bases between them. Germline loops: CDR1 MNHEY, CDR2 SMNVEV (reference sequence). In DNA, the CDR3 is TGTGCCAGCAGTCTCGGGGCACCTAATCCGAACACTGAAGCTTTCTTT. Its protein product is CASSLGAPNPNTEAFF.

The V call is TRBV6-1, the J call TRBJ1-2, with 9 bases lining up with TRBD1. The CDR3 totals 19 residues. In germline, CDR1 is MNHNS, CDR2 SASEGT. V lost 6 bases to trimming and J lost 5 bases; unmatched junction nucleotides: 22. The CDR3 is CASSPRWGQGNGMTYGYTF. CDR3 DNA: TGTGCCAGCAGCCCCCGCTGGGGACAGGGTAATGGGATGACATATGGCTACACCTTC.

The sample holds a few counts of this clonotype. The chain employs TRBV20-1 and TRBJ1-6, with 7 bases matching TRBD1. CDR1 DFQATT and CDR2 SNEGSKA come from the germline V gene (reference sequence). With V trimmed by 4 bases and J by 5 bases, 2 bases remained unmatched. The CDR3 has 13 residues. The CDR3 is CSAKTGNNSPLHF. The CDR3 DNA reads TGCAGTGCTAAGACAGGGAATAATTCACCCCTCCACTTT.

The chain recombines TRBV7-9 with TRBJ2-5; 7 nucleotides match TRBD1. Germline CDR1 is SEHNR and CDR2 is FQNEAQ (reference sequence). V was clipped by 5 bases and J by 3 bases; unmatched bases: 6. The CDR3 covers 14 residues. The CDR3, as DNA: TGTGCCAGCAGCCCTACGGGGACAGAAGAGACCCAGTACTTC. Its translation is CASSPTGTEETQYF.

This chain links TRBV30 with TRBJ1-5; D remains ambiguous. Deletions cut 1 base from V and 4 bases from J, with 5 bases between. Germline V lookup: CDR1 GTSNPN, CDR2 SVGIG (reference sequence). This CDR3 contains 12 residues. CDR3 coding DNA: TGTGCCTGGAGTGGACAAAATCAGCCCCAGCATTTT. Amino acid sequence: CAWSGQNQPQHF.

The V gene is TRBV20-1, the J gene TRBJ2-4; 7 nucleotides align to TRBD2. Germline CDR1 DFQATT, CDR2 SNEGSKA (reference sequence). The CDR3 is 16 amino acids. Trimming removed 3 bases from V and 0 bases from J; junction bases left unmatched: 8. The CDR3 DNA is TGCAGTGCTAGTGTTAGCGGGCAGATAGCCAAAAACATTCAGTACTTC. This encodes CSASVSGQIAKNIQYF.

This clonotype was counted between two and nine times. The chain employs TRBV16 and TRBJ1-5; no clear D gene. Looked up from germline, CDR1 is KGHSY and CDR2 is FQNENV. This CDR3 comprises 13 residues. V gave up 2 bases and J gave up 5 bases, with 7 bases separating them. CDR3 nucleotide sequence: TGTGCCAGCAGCCAAGAGAGGGATCAGCCCCAGCATTTT. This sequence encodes CASSQERDQPQHF.